This entry lists 27 T cell receptor beta chains sequenced from one sample in a study of neurological immune-mediated disorders. TCRdb called the 5' RACE reads again in MiXCR, with one record for every CDR3 protein. Altogether just under 60,000 distinct CDR3 sequences are present, approximately 4% being singletons, with the ten largest covering 2.5% to 4%. Input material: PBMCs. Receptors were obtained from a woman in her thirties with multiple sclerosis.

This clonotype occurred many times. This chain links TRBV6-7 with TRBJ1-2; TRBD1 matches at 7 bases. TRBV6-7 is recorded as an ORF, its role being uncertain. This CDR3 is built from 17 residues. V lost 4 bases and J lost 7; bases outside the gene matches: 18. CDR3: CASSSFLNRGGCGGYTF. The DNA of the CDR3 is TGTGCCAGCAGTTCCTTTCTAAATCGAGGGGGCTGTGGTGGCTACACCTTC.

The sample holds many counts of this clonotype. The genes are TRBV7-2 and TRBJ2-5; the match to TRBD2 covers 9 bases. The CDR3 covers 16 residues. J gave up 4 bases and V 6 bases, and 12 bases lay outside the gene matches. Germline V lookup: CDR1 SGHTA, CDR2 FQGNSA. Here the CDR3 reads CASSPIQAGGRETQYF. The CDR3, as DNA: TGTGCCAGCAGTCCTATTCAAGCGGGAGGCAGAGAGACCCAGTACTTC.

This clonotype showed up many times. The chain links TRBV4-1 to TRBJ1-2; D unclear. Germline lookup yields CDR1 MGHRA and CDR2 YSYEKL. The CDR3 contains 14 residues. V dropped 6 bases and J dropped 0 bases, with 11 bases sitting between them. The CDR3 DNA sequence: TGCGCCAGCAGTCAGACCGGACCTAACTATGGCTACACCTTC. It is translated as CASSQTGPNYGYTF.

This clonotype was picked up many times. The chain combines TRBV5-5 with TRBJ2-7; TRBD1 matches at 8 bases. Germline loops: CDR1 SGHKS, CDR2 YYEKEE (reference sequence). V lost 4 bases and J lost 4; bases outside the gene matches: 4. The CDR3 has 13 residues. The CDR3 spells CASSRTGNYEQYF. CDR3 nucleotide sequence: TGTGCCAGCAGCCGGACAGGGAATTACGAGCAGTACTTC.

This clonotype was counted ten times or more. This sequence joins TRBV5-1 and TRBJ1-5; 7 nucleotides match TRBD1. Germline values: CDR1 SGHRS, CDR2 YFSETQ. The CDR3 totals 16 residues. V dropped 4 bases and J dropped 2; count of bases not matched to a gene: 9. Written as DNA, the CDR3 is TGCGCCAGCAGCGAAGGGACAGCTTTCGGCAATCAGCCCCAGCATTTT. The encoded protein is CASSEGTAFGNQPQHF.

This clonotype was counted at least ten times. This chain connects TRBV20-1 to TRBJ1-1; D might be TRBD1 (5 bases). The CDR3 length is 11 residues. V lost 6 bases, J lost 12 bases, and 17 bases lay in between. The germline V gene encodes CDR1 DFQATT and CDR2 SNEGSKA (reference sequence). CDR3 in amino acids: CSAKTVTKTFF. The CDR3 nucleotides are TGCAGTGCCAAGACAGTGACCAAGACTTTCTTT.

This clonotype was recorded many times. The gene calls are TRBV9 and TRBJ2-5; D is possibly TRBD1 or TRBD2 (5 bases each). Trimming shortened V by 7 bases and J by 0 bases, and 10 bases separated the two germline ends. The length of the CDR3 is 13 residues. The germline V gene encodes CDR1 SGDLS and CDR2 YYNGEE. In nucleotides, the CDR3 is TGTGCCAGCGGGGGAGTGGACCAAGAGACCCAGTACTTC. Its translation: CASGGVDQETQYF.

V usage is TRBV5-1 and J usage is TRBJ2-1; TRBD1 matches 12 bases. Germline-derived CDR1 and CDR2 are SGHRS and YFSETQ. V lost 5 bases and J lost 6; bases outside the gene matches: 6. There are 15 residues in the CDR3. DNA for the CDR3: TGCGCCAGCAGTTCCGGGACAGGGGGCATCAATGAGCAGTTCTTC. Translated: CASSSGTGGINEQFF.

This clonotype was seen ten or more times. The V and J genes are TRBV27 and TRBJ1-6; D may be TRBD1 (5 bases). CDR1 and CDR2 (germline): MNHEY, SMNVEV (reference sequence). This CDR3 comprises 15 residues. Trimming left V 0 bases short and J 8 bases short, with 11 bases between. This CDR3 reads CASSLSRQTYSPLHF. DNA for the CDR3: TGTGCCAGCAGTTTATCGCGACAGACCTATTCACCCCTCCACTTT.

This clonotype was seen many times. The chain employs TRBV10-2 and TRBJ1-1; D might be TRBD1 (5 bases). The CDR3 length is 16 residues. In germline, CDR1 is WSHSY, CDR2 SAAADI. Between the trimmed V and J ends, which lost 3 bases and 0 bases, there was a span of 14 bases. In DNA form, the CDR3 reads TGCGCCAGCAGTGAATGGCTCGGGACGATGAACACTGAAGCTTTCTTT. It codes for CASSEWLGTMNTEAFF.

This clonotype was counted ten times or more. The chain is built from TRBV29-1 and TRBJ2-2; D is possibly TRBD2 (6 bases). Germline lookup yields CDR1 SQVTM and CDR2 ANQGSEA. V gave up 4 bases and J gave up 5 bases, with 14 bases separating them. This CDR3 contains 14 residues. The CDR3 here is CSVGVLGGTGELFF. CDR3 bases: TGCAGCGTTGGTGTCCTGGGGGGAACCGGGGAGCTGTTTTTT.

This clonotype has just a few counts. A read error may explain this, as a much larger clone is one base away. CDR3 DNA sequence: TGCGCCAGCAGCTCCTCCCAAGAGCAGTACTTC. It is translated as CASSSSQEQYF. J is TRBJ2-7 and V is TRBV5-1; D not certain. CDR1 is SGHRS, CDR2 YFSETQ, per germline. This CDR3 region has 11 residues. V was pared by 3 bases and J by 7 bases, with 8 bases between.

This clonotype was detected many times. This sequence joins TRBV7-2 and TRBJ2-7; D gene ambiguous. Trimming took 2 bases from V and 0 from J, leaving 2 bases between them. CDR3 length: 12 amino acids. Germline V gene sequence: CDR1 SGHTA, CDR2 FQGNSA. The CDR3 coding sequence is TGTGCCAGCAGCTTAATCTCCTACGAGCAGTACTTC. The encoded protein is CASSLISYEQYF.

There are many counts of this clonotype. The chain links TRBV7-2 to TRBJ1-2; D remains unclear. Trimming cost V 2 bases and J 2 bases, with 6 bases left between them. Germline V gives CDR1 SGHTA, CDR2 FQGNSA. This CDR3 has 13 residues. In DNA, the CDR3 is TGTGCCAGCAGCTTAACACCGAACTATGGCTACACCTTC. It translates to CASSLTPNYGYTF.

This clonotype was counted at least ten times. V and J are TRBV6-2 or TRBV6-3 and TRBJ2-3; perhaps TRBD2 as D (6 bases). Per germline, CDR1 MNHEY and CDR2 SVGEGT. Between the trimmed V and J ends, which lost 5 bases and 3 bases, there was a span of 18 bases. The CDR3 spans 16 residues. CDR3 DNA: TGTGCCAGCAGTCCCCGGGGGAGCGATTCAACAGATACGCAGTATTTT. As protein: CASSPRGSDSTDTQYF.

The sample holds many counts of this clonotype. The V gene is TRBV4-3, the J gene TRBJ2-7; D remains ambiguous. V shed 0 bases and J shed 4 bases, with 7 bases lying between them. This CDR3 region has 13 residues. The germline gives CDR1 LGHNA, CDR2 YSLEER. CDR3 bases: TGCGCCAGCAGCCAAGAGCTAGATTACGAGCAGTACTTC. This codes for CASSQELDYEQYF.

The V call is TRBV16, the J call TRBJ2-7, with D hard to call. The CDR3 is made up of 12 amino acids. The V gene lost 0 bases and the J gene lost 5 bases, with 5 bases spanning the gap. The germline gives CDR1 KGHSY, CDR2 FQNENV. CDR3 protein: CASSQSLHEQYF. CDR3 coding DNA: TGTGCCAGCAGCCAATCCCTCCACGAGCAGTACTTC.

This clonotype was picked up many times. This chain connects TRBV20-1 to TRBJ2-3; TRBD1 might be the D (5 bases). The V gene lost 6 bases and the J gene lost 0 bases, with 19 bases spanning the gap. Germline-derived CDR1 and CDR2 are DFQATT and SNEGSKA (reference sequence). The CDR3 extends over 16 amino acids. The DNA for the CDR3 is TGCAGTGCCCCTCGTTGGGGCGGTACTAGCACAGATACGCAGTATTTT. This translates into CSAPRWGGTSTDTQYF.

This clonotype has only a few counts. The V call is TRBV7-9, the J call TRBJ1-2; TRBD1 matches 9 bases. CDR1 and CDR2 (germline): SEHNR, FQNEAQ (reference sequence). Unmatched junction bases numbered 6, after V lost 3 bases and J lost 4 bases. This CDR3 is 15 amino acids long. CDR3 nucleotide sequence: TGTGCCAGCAGCTTCACAGGGGGCGGCAGCTATGGCTACACCTTC. Amino acids: CASSFTGGGSYGYTF.

This clonotype showed up many times. The chain couples TRBV7-2 to TRBJ1-2; D possibly corresponds to TRBD1 (6 bases). V shed 5 bases and J shed 8 bases, with 15 bases lying between them. CDR3 size: 13 residues. The V gene's germline CDR1 is SGHTA and CDR2 FQGNSA. CDR3 sequence: CASSPGAPEGYTF. CDR3 DNA sequence: TGTGCCAGCAGCCCAGGGGCCCCGGAGGGCTACACCTTC.

This clonotype was counted ten times or more. This chain uses TRBV18 with TRBJ2-7, with D perhaps matching TRBD1 (6 bases). There are 14 residues in the CDR3. Germline V lookup: CDR1 KGHSH, CDR2 LQKENI. V was trimmed by 5 bases and J by 0 bases, leaving 11 bases between them. CDR3 nucleotides: TGTGCCAGCTCAGCACAGGGTCTCTCCTACGAGCAGTACTTC. Its protein is CASSAQGLSYEQYF.

This clonotype was recorded many times. This rearrangement joins TRBV20-1 to TRBJ2-7, with 9 nucleotides matching TRBD2. CDR3 size: 16 residues. Germline CDR1 DFQATT, CDR2 SNEGSKA (reference sequence). Unmatched junction bases numbered 13, after V lost 3 bases and J lost 4 bases. Here the CDR3 reads CSASRRGAGGSYEQYF. CDR3 nucleotide sequence: TGCAGTGCTAGCCGTAGAGGGGCGGGAGGGAGTTACGAGCAGTACTTC.

This clonotype was seen at least ten times. V gene TRBV27 combines with J gene TRBJ2-7; TRBD1 agrees at 9 bases. The CDR3 has 14 residues. Germline CDR1 is MNHEY and CDR2 is SMNVEV (reference sequence). Losses at the gene ends were 6 bases for V and 2 bases for J; bases not matched to a gene: 5. CDR3 amino acids: CASRDRDRAYEQYF. CDR3 DNA: TGTGCCAGCAGGGATCGGGACAGGGCCTACGAGCAGTACTTC.

This clonotype was seen at least ten times. The V and J genes are TRBV3-1 and TRBJ2-7, with D unclear. The CDR3 is 13 residues long. In germline, CDR1 is LGHDT, CDR2 YNNKEL (reference sequence). The germline V and J ends were trimmed by 2 bases and 8 bases, with 13 bases remaining between them. CDR3 loop: CASSQLGFGKQYF. CDR3 bases: TGTGCCAGCAGCCAACTAGGTTTTGGGAAGCAGTACTTC.

This clonotype was picked up a small number of times. The V call is TRBV18, the J call TRBJ2-5; D gene unclear. The CDR3 sequence is 13 residues long. V gave up 5 bases and J gave up 2 bases, with 9 bases separating them. The V gene's germline CDR1 is KGHSH and CDR2 LQKENI. CDR3 residues: CASSSTLQETQYF. The CDR3 DNA reads TGTGCCAGCTCATCGACTCTGCAAGAGACCCAGTACTTC.

This clonotype came up many times. The genes are TRBV27 and TRBJ2-7, with 10 nucleotides matching TRBD2. V lost 7 bases, J lost 6 bases, and 6 bases stayed unmatched. Germline V gene lookup returns CDR1 MNHEY and CDR2 SMNVEV (reference sequence). CDR3 length: 13 amino acids. In DNA, the CDR3 is TGTGCCAGCATTCCTAGCGGGAGAGGCGAGCAGTACTTC. Amino acid sequence: CASIPSGRGEQYF.

This clonotype has a count of ten or more. One junction end does not reproduce the germline sequence, and a read error may be involved. The chain employs TRBV20-1 and TRBJ1-6; TRBD1 aligns across 7 bases. Germline CDR1 DFQATT, CDR2 SNEGSKA (reference sequence). The CDR3 totals 15 residues. The CDR3: CSAAFEGARNSPLNF. The CDR3 DNA reads TGCAGTGCCGCTTTTGAGGGGGCGAGAAATTCACCCCTCAACTTT.